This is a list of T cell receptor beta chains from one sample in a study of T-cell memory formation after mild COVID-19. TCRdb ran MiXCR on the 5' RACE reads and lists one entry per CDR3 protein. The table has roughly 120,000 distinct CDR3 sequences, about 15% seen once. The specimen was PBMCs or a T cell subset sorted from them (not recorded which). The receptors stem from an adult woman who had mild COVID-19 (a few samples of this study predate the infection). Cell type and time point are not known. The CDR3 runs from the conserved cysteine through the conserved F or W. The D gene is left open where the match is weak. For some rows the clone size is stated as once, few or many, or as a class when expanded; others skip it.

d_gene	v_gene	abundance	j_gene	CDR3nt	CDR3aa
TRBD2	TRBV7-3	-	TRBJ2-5	TGTGCCAGCAGCTCCCGCGGACTAGCGGGCTCCCAAGAGACCCAGTACTTC	CASSSRGLAGSQETQYF
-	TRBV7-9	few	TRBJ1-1	TGTGCCAGCATCAGGGGCCTGAACACTGAAGCTTTCTTT	CASIRGLNTEAFF
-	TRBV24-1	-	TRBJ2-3	TGTGCCACCAGTGCGAGGGCCACAGATACGCAGTATTTT	CATSARATDTQYF
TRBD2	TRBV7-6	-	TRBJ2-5	TGTGCCAGCAGCCCGAGCGGCACTAGCGTACAAGAGACCCAGTACTTC	CASSPSGTSVQETQYF
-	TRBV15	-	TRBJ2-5	TGTGCCACCAGCAGAGTAGAAGTAGGTAGCCGGCAAGAGACCCAGTACTTC	CATSRVEVGSRQETQYF
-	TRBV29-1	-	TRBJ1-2	TGCAGCGTTGACCTCCAGGGAGCGGTGAATGGCTACACCTTC	CSVDLQGAVNGYTF
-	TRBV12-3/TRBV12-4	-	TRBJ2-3	TGTGCCAGCAGTAGGTTACGCACAGATACGCAGTATTTT	CASSRLRTDTQYF
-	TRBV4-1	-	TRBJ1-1	TGCGCCAGCAGCCTAGAGGGAGTGGTGAACACTGAAGCTTTCTTT	CASSLEGVVNTEAFF
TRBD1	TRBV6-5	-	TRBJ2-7	TGTGCCAGCAGTTATCTGGACAGGGGGAAGGAGCAGTACTTC	CASSYLDRGKEQYF
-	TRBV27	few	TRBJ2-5	TGTGCCAGCAGTTTAACAGGGTGGGGAACCCAGTACTTC	CASSLTGWGTQYF
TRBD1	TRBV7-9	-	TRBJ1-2	TGTGCCAGCAGCTTAGCAGGGGGCGACTATGGCTACACCTTC	CASSLAGGDYGYTF
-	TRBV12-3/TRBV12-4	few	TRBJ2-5	TGTGCCAGCAGTCTTAGCTTGTCCCTGGGGGAGACCCAGTACTTC	CASSLSLSLGETQYF
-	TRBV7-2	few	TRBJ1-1	TGTGCCAGCAGCTCTCCTCCCGGGACAGAAGCTTTCTTT	CASSSPPGTEAFF
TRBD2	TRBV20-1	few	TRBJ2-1	TGCAGTGCTAGAGACGCGTCGGGACTAGCGGGAGGAAGCTCCTACAATGAGCAGTTCTTC	CSARDASGLAGGSSYNEQFF
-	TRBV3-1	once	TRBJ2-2	TGTGCCAGCAGCGGAGCCGGTCTGACTGCAGGGGAGATGTTTTTT	CASSGAGLTAGEMFF
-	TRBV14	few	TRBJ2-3	TGTGCCAGCAGCCACGTGGCAGGGTTAGTCACAGATACGCAGTATTTT	CASSHVAGLVTDTQYF
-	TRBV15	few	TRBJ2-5	TGTGCCACCAGCAGACGGAGATTGGGAACCAGGGAGACCCAGTACTTC	CATSRRRLGTRETQYF
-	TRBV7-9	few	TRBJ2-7	TGTGCCAGCAGCTTATGGGCGCGGGAGCAGTACTTC	CASSLWAREQYF
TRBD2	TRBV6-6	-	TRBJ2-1	TGTGCCAGCAGCCTACCGGGACTAGCGGGAAGCAATGAGCAGTTCTTC	CASSLPGLAGSNEQFF
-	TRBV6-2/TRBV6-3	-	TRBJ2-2	TGTGCCAGCAGTTACTCCGGGAACACCGGGGAGCTGTTTTTT	CASSYSGNTGELFF
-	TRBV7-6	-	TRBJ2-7	TGTGCCAGCAGCTTAGCCTGGGACGAGCAGTACTTC	CASSLAWDEQYF
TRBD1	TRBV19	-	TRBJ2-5	TGTGCCAGTAGTATATATTCTGGGGCAGGGGGAGAGACCCAGTACTTC	CASSIYSGAGGETQYF
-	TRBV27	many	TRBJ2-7	TGTGCCAGCAAGGAGGGACACACCTACGAGCAGTACTTC	CASKEGHTYEQYF
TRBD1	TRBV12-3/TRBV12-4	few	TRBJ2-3	TGTGCCAGCAGTCTACCGGGACAGGGTGTCACAGATACGCAGTATTTT	CASSLPGQGVTDTQYF
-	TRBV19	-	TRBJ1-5	TGTGCCAGTAGTCGAGGGCAGGCTCAGCCCCAGCATTTT	CASSRGQAQPQHF
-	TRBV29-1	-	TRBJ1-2	TGCAGCGTTGAATATGGCTACACCTTC	CSVEYGYTF
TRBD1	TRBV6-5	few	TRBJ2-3	TGTGCCAGCAGTTTGGACAGGGGCTCTGGCAGAGGTACGCAGTATTTT	CASSLDRGSGRGTQYF
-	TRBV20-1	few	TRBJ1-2	TGCAGTGCCTCTCAAGGGGCGCGGTATGGCTACACCTTC	CSASQGARYGYTF
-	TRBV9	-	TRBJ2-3	TGTGCCAGCAGCGTATATGTGGGCAACACAGATACGCAGTATTTT	CASSVYVGNTDTQYF
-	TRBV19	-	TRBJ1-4	TGTGCCAGTAGGATGGGCGGGGAACTGTTTTTT	CASRMGGELFF
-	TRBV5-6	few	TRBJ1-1	TGTGCCAGCAGCTGGGGAGACGGGACGGCAGAAGCTTTCTTT	CASSWGDGTAEAFF
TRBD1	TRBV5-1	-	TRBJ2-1	TGCGCCAGCAGCGAGGGACAGGGGGTCCAGTTCTTC	CASSEGQGVQFF
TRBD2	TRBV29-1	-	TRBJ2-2	TGCAGCGGCGGGGGAAACACCGGGGAGCTGTTTTTT	CSGGGNTGELFF
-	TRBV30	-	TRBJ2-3	TGTGCCTGGAGTGATTTTTTCACAGATACGCAGTATTTT	CAWSDFFTDTQYF
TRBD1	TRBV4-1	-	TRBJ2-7	TGCGCCAGCAGCCGGGGAGGGACAGGGGACTACGAGCAGTACTTC	CASSRGGTGDYEQYF
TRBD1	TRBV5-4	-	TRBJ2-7	TGTGCCAGCAGCCGTCCGGACAGGGGGGCAGCCGAGCAGTACTTC	CASSRPDRGAAEQYF
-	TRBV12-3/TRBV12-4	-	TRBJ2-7	TGTGCCAGCAGTTTCAGGGCCTATCACTACGAGCAGTACTTC	CASSFRAYHYEQYF
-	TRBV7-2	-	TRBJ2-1	TGTGCCAGCAGCTTGACGTGGGTGGGTGAGCAGTTCTTC	CASSLTWVGEQFF
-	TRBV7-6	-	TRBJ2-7	TGTGCCAGCAGCTTAGTTCCGGGGGACTACGAGCAGTACTTC	CASSLVPGDYEQYF
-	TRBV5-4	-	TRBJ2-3	TGTGCCAGCAGCGCGGGACCGTCCGAAAGCACAGATACGCAGTATTTT	CASSAGPSESTDTQYF
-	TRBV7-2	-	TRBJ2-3	TGTGCCAGCAGCTTAGGATCGGTCCGAGGAGATACGCAGTATTTT	CASSLGSVRGDTQYF
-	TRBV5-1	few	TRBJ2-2	TGCGCCAGCAGCGTGGACGGTCCCCGAGTCACCGGGGAGCTGTTTTTT	CASSVDGPRVTGELFF
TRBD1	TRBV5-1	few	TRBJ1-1	TGCGCCAGCAGCCCCATGCCGGGACAGGGGATTTCCACTGAAGCTTTCTTT	CASSPMPGQGISTEAFF
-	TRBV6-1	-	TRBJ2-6	TGTGCCAGCCGGAGGGGTGGCTCTGCGGCCAACGTCCTGACTTTC	CASRRGGSAANVLTF
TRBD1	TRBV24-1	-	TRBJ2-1	TGTGCCACCTCCGGGACAGGGTATAATGAGCAGTTCTTC	CATSGTGYNEQFF